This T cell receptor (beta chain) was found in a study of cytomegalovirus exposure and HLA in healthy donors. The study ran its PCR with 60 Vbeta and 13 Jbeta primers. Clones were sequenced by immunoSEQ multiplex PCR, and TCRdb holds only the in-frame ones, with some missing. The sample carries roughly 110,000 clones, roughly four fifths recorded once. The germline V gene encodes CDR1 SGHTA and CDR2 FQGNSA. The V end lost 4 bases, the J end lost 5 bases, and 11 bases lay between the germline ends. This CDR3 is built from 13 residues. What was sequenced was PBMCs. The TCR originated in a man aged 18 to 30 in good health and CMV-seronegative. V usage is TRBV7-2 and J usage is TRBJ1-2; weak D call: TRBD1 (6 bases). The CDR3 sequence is CASSYRTDYGYTF. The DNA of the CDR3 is TGTGCCAGCAGCTATCGGACAGATTATGGCTACACCTTC.